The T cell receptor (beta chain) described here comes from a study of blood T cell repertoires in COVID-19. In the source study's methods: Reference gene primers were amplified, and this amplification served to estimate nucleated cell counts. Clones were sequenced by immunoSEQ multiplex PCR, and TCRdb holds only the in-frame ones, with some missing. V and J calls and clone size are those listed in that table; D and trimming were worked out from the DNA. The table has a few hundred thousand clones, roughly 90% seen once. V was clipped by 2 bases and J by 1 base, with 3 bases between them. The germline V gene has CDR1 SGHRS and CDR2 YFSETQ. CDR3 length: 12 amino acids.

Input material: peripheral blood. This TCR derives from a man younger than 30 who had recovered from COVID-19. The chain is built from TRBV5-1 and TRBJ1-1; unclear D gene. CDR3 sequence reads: CASSFGNTEAFF. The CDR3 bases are TGCGCCAGCAGCTTCGGGAACACTGAAGCTTTCTTT.